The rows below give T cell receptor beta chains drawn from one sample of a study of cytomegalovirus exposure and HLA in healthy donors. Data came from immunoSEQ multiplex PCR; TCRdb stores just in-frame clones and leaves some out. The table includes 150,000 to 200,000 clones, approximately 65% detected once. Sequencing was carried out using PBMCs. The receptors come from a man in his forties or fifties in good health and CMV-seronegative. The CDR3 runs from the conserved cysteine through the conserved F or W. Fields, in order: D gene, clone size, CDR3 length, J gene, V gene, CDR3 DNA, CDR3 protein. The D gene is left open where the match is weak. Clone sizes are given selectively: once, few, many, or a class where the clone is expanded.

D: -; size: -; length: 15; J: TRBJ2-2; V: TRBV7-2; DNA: TGTGCCAGCAGCTTTGACTTTCTGAACACCGGGGAGCTGTTTTTT; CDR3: CASSFDFLNTGELFF
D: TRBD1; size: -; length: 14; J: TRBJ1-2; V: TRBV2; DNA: TGTGCCAGCAGGCAGGGGGCCCCTAACTATGGCTACACCTTC; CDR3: CASRQGAPNYGYTF
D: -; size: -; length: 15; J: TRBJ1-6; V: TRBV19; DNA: TGTGCCAGTAGTAACTCGGATCAGGGGAGTTCACCCCTCCACTTT; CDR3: CASSNSDQGSSPLHF
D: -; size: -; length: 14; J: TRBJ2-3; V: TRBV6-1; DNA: TGTGCCAGCAGCCTCCGTAGACCAGGGGATACGCAGTATTTT; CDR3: CASSLRRPGDTQYF
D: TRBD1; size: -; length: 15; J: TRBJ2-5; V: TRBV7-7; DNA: TGTGCCAGCAGCACCGGGACAGGGAGACAAGAGACCCAGTACTTC; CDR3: CASSTGTGRQETQYF
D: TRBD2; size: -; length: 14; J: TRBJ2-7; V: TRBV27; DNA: TGTGCCAGCAGTTTTAGCGGGAGTAAGTACGAGCAGTACTTC; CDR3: CASSFSGSKYEQYF
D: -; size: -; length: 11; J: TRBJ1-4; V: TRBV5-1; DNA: TGCGCCAGCAGCTTGGGGGGACTACTCTTTTTT; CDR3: CASSLGGLLFF
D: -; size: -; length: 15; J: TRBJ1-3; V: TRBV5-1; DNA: TGCGCCAGCAGCCCGGGGGGGTCGGCTGGAAACACCATATATTTT; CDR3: CASSPGGSAGNTIYF
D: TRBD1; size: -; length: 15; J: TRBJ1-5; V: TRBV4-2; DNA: TGTGCCAGCAGCCAACCGGACAGGGGAAAGCAGCCCCAGCATTTT; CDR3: CASSQPDRGKQPQHF
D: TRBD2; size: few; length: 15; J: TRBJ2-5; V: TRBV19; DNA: TGTGCCAGTAGTCTACTAGCGGGGTCCCAAGAGACCCAGTACTTC; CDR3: CASSLLAGSQETQYF
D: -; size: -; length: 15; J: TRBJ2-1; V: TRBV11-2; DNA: TGTGCCAGCAGCCTAGGGGGGCACTTCTCTGGTGAGCAGTTCTTC; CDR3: CASSLGGHFSGEQFF
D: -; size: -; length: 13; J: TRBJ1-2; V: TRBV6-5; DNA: TGTGCCAGCAGTTACTCGACATGGGATGGCTACACCTTC; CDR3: CASSYSTWDGYTF
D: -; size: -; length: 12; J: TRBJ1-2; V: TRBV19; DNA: TGTGCCAGTAGTATGAACAGTTATGGCTACACCTTC; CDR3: CASSMNSYGYTF
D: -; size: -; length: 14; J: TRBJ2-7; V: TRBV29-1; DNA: TGCAGCGTTGAGGACGGGGATACGGGCTACGAGCAGTACTTC; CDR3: CSVEDGDTGYEQYF
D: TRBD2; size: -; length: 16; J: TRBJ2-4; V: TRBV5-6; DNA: TGTGCCAGCAGCTTGGGTGCGGGGGAGGTCAAAAACATTCAGTACTTC; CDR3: CASSLGAGEVKNIQYF
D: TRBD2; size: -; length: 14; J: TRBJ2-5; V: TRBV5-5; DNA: TGTGCCAGCAGCGGCCTAGCGGGGGGGGAGACCCAGTACTTC; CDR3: CASSGLAGGETQYF
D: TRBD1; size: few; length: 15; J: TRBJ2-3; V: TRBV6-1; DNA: TGTGCCAGCAGGGTGGGACAGGCTAGCACAGATACGCAGTATTTT; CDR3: CASRVGQASTDTQYF
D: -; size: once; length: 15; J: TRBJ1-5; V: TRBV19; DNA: TGTGCCAGTAGTATGGGAGTGGATAGCAATCAGCCCCAGCATTTT; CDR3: CASSMGVDSNQPQHF
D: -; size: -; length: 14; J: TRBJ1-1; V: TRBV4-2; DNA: TGTGCCAGCAGCCGTGATAGGGGTGATGGTGAAGCTTTCTTT; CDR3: CASSRDRGDGEAFF
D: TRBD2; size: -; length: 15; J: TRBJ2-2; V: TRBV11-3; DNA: TGTGCCAGCAGCCCTAGCGGGGTTTACACCGGGGAGCTGTTTTTT; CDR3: CASSPSGVYTGELFF
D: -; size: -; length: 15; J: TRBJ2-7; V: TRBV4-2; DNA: TGTGCCAGCAGCCTCAGTACGGGGACTCAAGGGGAGCAGTACTTC; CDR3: CASSLSTGTQGEQYF
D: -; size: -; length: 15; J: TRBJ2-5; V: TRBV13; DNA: TGTGCCAGCAGCAAAGGCCCGGGTCCTCAAGAGACCCAGTACTTC; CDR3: CASSKGPGPQETQYF